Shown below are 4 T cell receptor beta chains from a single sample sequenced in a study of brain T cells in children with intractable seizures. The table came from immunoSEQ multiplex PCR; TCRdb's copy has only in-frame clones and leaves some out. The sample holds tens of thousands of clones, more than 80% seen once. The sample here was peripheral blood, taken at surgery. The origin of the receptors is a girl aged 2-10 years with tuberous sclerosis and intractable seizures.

The CDR3 region is CASSPDMGNTIYF. The CDR3, as DNA: TGTGCCAGCAGCCCAGACATGGGAAACACCATATATTTT. The J gene is TRBJ1-3, the V gene TRBV7-3, with D unresolved. Trimming cost V 5 bases and J 4 bases, with 9 bases left between them. Germline CDR1 SGHTA, CDR2 FQGTGA. The CDR3 extends over 13 amino acids. Together with reference TRBV7-3 and TRBJ1-3, the CDR3 gives the full variable domain: GAGVSQTPSNKVTEKGKYVELRCDPISGHTALYWYRQSLGQGPEFLIYFQGTGAADDSGLPNDRFFAVRPEGSVSTLKIQRTERGDSAVYLCASSPDMGNTIYFGEGSWLTVV.

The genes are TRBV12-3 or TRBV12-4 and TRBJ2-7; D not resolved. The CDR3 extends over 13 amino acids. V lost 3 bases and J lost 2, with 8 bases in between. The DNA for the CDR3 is TGTGCCAGCAGTTTGAGCAAGCCCTACGAGCAGTACTTC. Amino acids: CASSLSKPYEQYF.

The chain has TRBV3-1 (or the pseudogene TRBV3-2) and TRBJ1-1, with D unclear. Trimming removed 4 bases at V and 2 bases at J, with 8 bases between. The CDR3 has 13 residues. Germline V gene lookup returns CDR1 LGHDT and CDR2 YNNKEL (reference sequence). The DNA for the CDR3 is TGTGCCAGCAGCCTGCGGGGAAACACTGAAGCTTTCTTT. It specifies CASSLRGNTEAFF.

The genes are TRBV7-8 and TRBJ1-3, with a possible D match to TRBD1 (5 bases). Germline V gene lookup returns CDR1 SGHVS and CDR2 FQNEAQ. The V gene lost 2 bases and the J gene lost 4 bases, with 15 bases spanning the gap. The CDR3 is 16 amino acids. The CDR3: CASSLLGPGWGNTIYF. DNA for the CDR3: TGTGCCAGCAGCTTATTGGGGCCAGGGTGGGGAAACACCATATATTTT.